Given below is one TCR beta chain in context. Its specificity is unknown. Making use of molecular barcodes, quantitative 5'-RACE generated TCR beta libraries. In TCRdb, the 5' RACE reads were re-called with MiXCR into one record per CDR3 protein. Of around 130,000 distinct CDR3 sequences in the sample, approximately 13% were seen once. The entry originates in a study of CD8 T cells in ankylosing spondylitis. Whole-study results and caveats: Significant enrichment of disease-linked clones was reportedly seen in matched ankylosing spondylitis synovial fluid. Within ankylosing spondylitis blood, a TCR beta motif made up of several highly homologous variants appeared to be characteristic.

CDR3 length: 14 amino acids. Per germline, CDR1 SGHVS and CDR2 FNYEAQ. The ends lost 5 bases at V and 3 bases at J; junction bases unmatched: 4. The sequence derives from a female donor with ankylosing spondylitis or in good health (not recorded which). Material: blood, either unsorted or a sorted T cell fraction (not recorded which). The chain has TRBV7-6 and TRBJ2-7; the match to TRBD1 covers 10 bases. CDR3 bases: TGTGCCAGCAGCCCAGGGACAGGGGTCTACGAGCAGTACTTC. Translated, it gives CASSPGTGVYEQYF.